The sample holds a few counts of the clone carrying this T cell receptor (beta chain). This entry comes from a study of cytotoxic CD8 clonotypes in ibrutinib-treated CLL. The source of roughly 1.9 micrograms of genomic DNA for TCR beta libraries was cryopreserved PBMCs. The protocol was immunoSEQ multiplex PCR, while the TCRdb copy is restricted to in-frame clones and leaves out a portion. Of approximately 120,000 clones listed, under 70% are singletons. This CDR3 spans 13 amino acids. CDR1 and CDR2 (germline): SGHAT, FQNNGV. The V end was cut by 10 bases, the J end by 0 bases, with 12 bases between. This specimen consisted of PBMCs, obtained after 24 months of ibrutinib treatment. This receptor was taken from a human donor with chronic lymphocytic leukemia. The rearrangement joins TRBV11-2 to TRBJ2-5; D ambiguous. CDR3 DNA sequence: TGTGCCACCAATAAGGAGTACCAAGAGACCCAGTACTTC. Translation: CATNKEYQETQYF. Combining the CDR3 with reference TRBV11-2 and TRBJ2-5 gives the whole variable domain EAGVAQSPRYKIIEKRQSVAFWCNPISGHATLYWYQQILGQGPKLLIQFQNNGVVDDSQLPKDRFSAERLKGVDSTLKIQPAKLEDSAVYLCATNKEYQETQYFGPGTRLLVL.